Below are 29 T cell receptor beta chains sequenced from a single sample in a study of technical replicates of blood from a handful of donors. The table came from immunoSEQ multiplex PCR; TCRdb's copy has only in-frame clones and leaves some out. The sample has about 81,000 clones, around 90% seen once. Input material: T cells isolated from PBMCs. These receptors all stem from a human donor in good health.

The rearrangement uses TRBV2 and TRBJ2-7; D not resolved. The V gene's germline CDR1 is SNHLY and CDR2 FYNNEI. Between the trimmed V and J ends, which lost 3 bases and 1 base, there was a span of 7 bases. This CDR3 is built from 13 residues. The CDR3 sequence is CASSEARSYEQYF. CDR3 coding DNA: TGTGCCAGCAGTGAGGCTAGATCCTACGAGCAGTACTTC.

V gene TRBV6-1 combines with J gene TRBJ1-5; D unresolved. The germline CDR1 and CDR2 sequences are MNHNS and SASEGT. The CDR3 is 13 residues long. With 8 bases removed from V and 4 bases from J, the gap between germline ends came to 12 bases. CDR3 sequence: CASLLTINQPQHF. The CDR3 nucleotides read TGTGCCAGCTTACTTACCATAAATCAGCCCCAGCATTTT.

The chain joins TRBV6-1 to TRBJ2-5; perhaps TRBD1 as D (6 bases). Trimming removed 4 bases from V and 5 bases from J, with 14 bases in between. Germline lookup yields CDR1 MNHNS and CDR2 SASEGT. CDR3 length equals 14 residues. The CDR3 region is CASSVWGRRETQYF. For the CDR3, the DNA is TGTGCCAGCAGTGTCTGGGGGCGCCGGGAGACCCAGTACTTC.

This chain connects TRBV6-1 to TRBJ2-7, with 8 bases aligning to TRBD1. After removal of 3 bases from V and 0 bases from J, the junction contained 4 bases not matched to a gene. The CDR3 extends over 15 amino acids. In germline, CDR1 is MNHNS, CDR2 SASEGT. The CDR3 DNA sequence: TGTGCCAGCAGTGAGGAGACAGGGGCCTCCTACGAGCAGTACTTC. This sequence encodes CASSEETGASYEQYF.

The chain is built from TRBV19 and TRBJ2-5; maybe TRBD1 (5 bases). The CDR3 spans 18 residues. V shed 0 bases and J shed 4 bases, with 21 bases lying between them. The germline gives CDR1 LNHDA, CDR2 SQIVND (reference sequence). The CDR3 sequence: CASSIDSNRGALGETQYF. In DNA, the CDR3 is TGTGCCAGTAGTATAGATTCCAACCGTGGGGCCCTTGGAGAGACCCAGTACTTC.

The genes are TRBV9 and TRBJ2-1, with 8 bases fitting TRBD2. The CDR3 covers 16 residues. The V gene end was trimmed by 4 bases and the J gene end by 8 bases; junction bases not matched to a gene: 14. CDR1 is SGDLS and CDR2 is YYNGEE in the germline V gene. CDR3 sequence: CASSSMGQRELDEQFF. Written as DNA, the CDR3 is TGTGCCAGCAGCTCCATGGGTCAGCGGGAGCTAGATGAGCAGTTCTTC. Together with reference TRBV9 and TRBJ2-1, the CDR3 gives the full variable domain: DSGVTQTPKHLITATGQRVTLRCSPRSGDLSVYWYQQSLDQGLQFLIQYYNGEERAKGNILERFSAQQFPDLHSELNLSSLELGDSALYFCASSSMGQRELDEQFFGPGTRLTVL.

V gene TRBV9 combines with J gene TRBJ2-5; TRBD2 matches at 7 bases. The V gene end was trimmed by 0 bases and the J gene end by 3 bases; junction bases not matched to a gene: 2. The CDR3 has 14 residues. Germline assignment: CDR1 SGDLS and CDR2 YYNGEE. CDR3 loop: CASSVGSGEETQYF. The CDR3 DNA reads TGTGCCAGCAGCGTAGGAAGCGGGGAAGAGACCCAGTACTTC.

The rearrangement joins TRBV9 to TRBJ2-2, with TRBD2 matching over 11 bases. There are 16 residues in the CDR3. CDR1 and CDR2 (germline): SGDLS, YYNGEE. V was pared by 4 bases and J by 5 bases, with 7 bases of the junction left unmatched. CDR3 sequence: CASSFTTSGITGELFF. The CDR3, as DNA: TGTGCCAGCAGCTTCACGACTAGCGGGATTACCGGGGAGCTGTTTTTT.

The chain is built from TRBV7-2 and TRBJ2-7, with TRBD2 as a possible D gene (6 bases). Germline CDR1 and CDR2: SGHTA and FQGNSA. The length of the CDR3 is 11 residues. The CDR3 DNA reads TGTAATACGGGAGAACTATACGAGCAGTACTTC. Translating it yields CNTGELYEQYF.

This sequence joins TRBV28 and TRBJ2-1; D gene uncertain. Trimming pared 1 base from V and 10 bases from J, leaving 8 bases between. CDR3 length: 12 residues. From germline, CDR1 is MDHEN and CDR2 SYDVKM. CDR3: CASSLSRPEQFF. The CDR3, as DNA: TGTGCCAGCAGTTTATCGAGGCCAGAGCAGTTCTTC.

V and J are TRBV5-5 and TRBJ2-5; 9 bases are shared with TRBD1. This CDR3 contains 17 residues. Germline trimming cut 0 bases from V and 0 bases from J; bases unmatched to any gene: 6. Looked up from germline, CDR1 is SGHKS and CDR2 is YYEKEE (reference sequence). CDR3 bases: TGTGCCAGCAGCTTGGAAGGGACAGGGATGTACCAAGAGACCCAGTACTTC. This sequence encodes CASSLEGTGMYQETQYF.

The chain employs TRBV30 and TRBJ2-1, with D possibly matching TRBD1 (5 bases). CDR1 GTSNPN and CDR2 SVGIG come from the germline V gene (reference sequence). The germline V and J ends were trimmed by 3 bases and 6 bases, with 9 bases remaining between them. This CDR3 is 12 amino acids long. This chain's CDR3 is CAWRTQGNEQFF. The CDR3 nucleotides are TGTGCCTGGAGGACCCAGGGCAATGAGCAGTTCTTC.

About this clone: Relative to the germline gene, one junction end is altered; a read error may explain this. This chain connects TRBV6-1 to TRBJ2-2, with 7 bases matching TRBD1. Germline assignment: CDR1 MNHNS and CDR2 SASEGT. There are 15 residues in the CDR3. CDR3 in amino acids: CAGSVETGYTGELFF. The CDR3, as DNA: TGTGCCGGCAGTGTTGAGACAGGGTACACCGGGGAGCTGTTTTTT.

The rearrangement joins TRBV27 to TRBJ1-1; the match to TRBD1 covers 8 bases. After removal of 5 bases from V and 0 bases from J, the junction contained 5 bases not matched to a gene. Germline CDR1 is MNHEY and CDR2 is SMNVEV (reference sequence). The CDR3 contains 15 residues. DNA for the CDR3: TGTGCCAGCAGTCGACGGACAGGGATGAACACTGAAGCTTTCTTT. Translation gives CASSRRTGMNTEAFF.

The chain is built from TRBV30 and TRBJ1-6, with D perhaps matching TRBD1 (6 bases). The CDR3 spans 15 residues. V lost 3 bases, J lost 5 bases, and 14 bases lay in between. Germline V CDR1 and CDR2: GTSNPN, SVGIG (reference sequence). The CDR3 sequence is CAWSILGQNNSPLHF. Here the CDR3 DNA reads TGTGCCTGGAGCATACTGGGACAAAATAATTCACCCCTCCACTTT. The full variable domain, in which reference TRBV30 and TRBJ1-6 provide the parts outside the CDR3, is SQTIHQWPATLVQPVGSPLSLECTVEGTSNPNLYWYRQAAGRGLQLLFYSVGIGQISSEVPQNLSASRPQDRQFILSSKKLLLSDSGFYLCAWSILGQNNSPLHFGNGTRLTVT.

The chain recombines TRBV5-1 with TRBJ2-2; D is unclear. Per germline, CDR1 SGHRS and CDR2 YFSETQ. This CDR3 has 14 residues. Trimming removed 0 bases from V and 7 bases from J, with 10 bases in between. The CDR3 region has the DNA TGCGCCAGCAGCTTGGAATTTGAGAACGGGGAGCTGTTTTTT. Protein product: CASSLEFENGELFF.

This chain uses TRBV10-1 with TRBJ1-1; D is ambiguous. The germline V gene encodes CDR1 WNHNN and CDR2 SYGVQD (reference sequence). There are 13 residues in the CDR3. The V end was cut by 4 bases, the J end by 1 base, with 7 bases between. The DNA for the CDR3 is TGCGCCAGCAGTGTGATGGCGAACACTGAAGCTTTCTTT. Translated: CASSVMANTEAFF.

The chain links TRBV27 to TRBJ2-7, with unresolved D. This CDR3 contains 14 residues. The germline CDR1 and CDR2 sequences are MNHEY and SMNVEV (reference sequence). Trimming left V 2 bases short and J 0 bases short, with 8 bases between. In DNA form, the CDR3 reads TGTGCCAGCAGTTTAATTCAGAACTCCTACGAGCAGTACTTC. It encodes CASSLIQNSYEQYF.

The sample holds one count of this clone. The J gene is TRBJ2-7, the V gene TRBV12-5, with 11 bases aligning to TRBD1. The CDR3 totals 15 residues. The germline gives CDR1 LGHNT, CDR2 FRNRAP. Trimming cost V 6 bases and J 2 bases; bases outside gene matches: 6. In DNA form, the CDR3 reads TGTGCTAGTGGGCCGACGGGACAGGGGGCCTACGAGCAGTACTTC. This sequence encodes CASGPTGQGAYEQYF.

This chain joins TRBV19 and TRBJ2-1, with TRBD2 identical over 12 bases. Germline-derived CDR1 and CDR2 are LNHDA and SQIVND (reference sequence). CDR3 length equals 15 residues. V trimming: 3 bases; J trimming: 10 bases; junction bases outside the gene matches: 7. The CDR3 DNA follows: TGTGCCAGTAGTATTAGGCTAGCGGGAGGGCCCGAGCAGTTCTTC. It encodes CASSIRLAGGPEQFF.

This chain links TRBV7-6 with TRBJ2-3, with D hard to call. In germline, CDR1 is SGHVS, CDR2 FNYEAQ. V was cut by 5 bases and J by 4 bases, with 7 bases left in between. CDR3 length: 12 residues. CDR3 sequence (DNA): TGTGCCAGCAGCCCTCACTCAGATACGCAGTATTTT. Translating it yields CASSPHSDTQYF.

This clone was seen just once. The J gene is TRBJ2-5, the V gene TRBV7-3; D may be TRBD1 (6 bases). The germline CDR1 and CDR2 sequences are SGHTA and FQGTGA. V was shortened by 5 bases and J by 0 bases, with 10 bases between the two germline ends. The CDR3 runs to 14 residues. DNA of the CDR3: TGTGCCAGCAGCCCCGGACAGAACCAAGAGACCCAGTACTTC. Its protein is CASSPGQNQETQYF.

This chain joins TRBV5-1 and TRBJ1-1; 8 bases match TRBD1. There are 14 residues in the CDR3. V was pared by 0 bases and J by 7 bases, with 5 bases of the junction left unmatched. CDR1 is SGHRS and CDR2 is YFSETQ in the germline V gene. CDR3 in DNA: TGCGCCAGCAGCTTGGACCTACAGGGGGATGAAGCTTTCTTT. Translation: CASSLDLQGDEAFF.

The CDR3 sequence: CASSETPNTGELFF. CDR3 DNA: TGTGCCAGCAGTGAAACACCGAACACCGGGGAGCTGTTTTTT. V gene TRBV25-1 combines with J gene TRBJ2-2; D gene unclear. The CDR3 runs to 14 residues. The germline gives CDR1 MGHDK, CDR2 SYGVNS. Deletions cut 2 bases from V and 0 bases from J, with 4 bases between. Together with reference TRBV25-1 and TRBJ2-2, the CDR3 gives the full variable domain: EADIYQTPRYLVIGTGKKITLECSQTMGHDKMYWYQQDPGMELHLIHYSYGVNSTEKGDLSSESTVSRIRTEHFPLTLESARPSHTSQYLCASSETPNTGELFFGEGSRLTVL.

CDR3 sequence: CASRRGRRNEKLFF. The CDR3 DNA reads TGTGCCAGCAGAAGGGGGCGGCGGAATGAAAAACTGTTTTTT. The V gene is TRBV28, the J gene TRBJ1-4; 7 nucleotides align to TRBD1. The germline gives CDR1 MDHEN, CDR2 SYDVKM. The junction had 6 bases not matched to a gene; V was cut back by 6 bases and J by 5 bases. The CDR3 is 14 amino acids.

The chain employs TRBV7-9 and TRBJ1-5; 7 positions agree with TRBD1. The germline V gene encodes CDR1 SEHNR and CDR2 FQNEAQ (reference sequence). There are 15 residues in the CDR3. V shed 5 bases and J 2 bases; nucleotides not matched to a gene: 6. In nucleotides, the CDR3 is TGTGCCAGCAGCGAGACAGGGTTGGGCAATCAGCCCCAGCATTTT. The encoded protein is CASSETGLGNQPQHF.

This chain uses TRBV4-2 with TRBJ2-5, with 13 bases fitting TRBD2. CDR1 is LGHNA, CDR2 YNFKEQ, per germline. The ends lost 1 base at V and 5 bases at J; junction bases unmatched: 4. The CDR3 totals 16 residues. CDR3 in DNA: TGTGCCAGCAGCCAAGGGACTAGCGGGGGAGGGGAGACCCAGTACTTC. Its protein is CASSQGTSGGGETQYF.

This clone was found once. CDR3 region: CSPRTRNNEQFF. The CDR3 bases are TGCAGTCCCAGGACTAGAAACAATGAGCAGTTCTTC. The chain carries TRBV29-1 and TRBJ2-1; 7 nucleotides match TRBD2. Germline lookup yields CDR1 SQVTM and CDR2 ANQGSEA. The CDR3 is made up of 12 amino acids.

This chain links TRBV11-3 with TRBJ1-1; unclear D gene. Deletions cut 5 bases from V and 1 base from J, with 17 bases between. CDR1 SGHNT and CDR2 YENEEA come from the germline V gene. The CDR3 has 16 residues. The CDR3 is CASSPYTQEGNTEAFF. The CDR3 coding sequence is TGTGCCAGCAGCCCTTACACCCAGGAGGGGAACACTGAAGCTTTCTTT.